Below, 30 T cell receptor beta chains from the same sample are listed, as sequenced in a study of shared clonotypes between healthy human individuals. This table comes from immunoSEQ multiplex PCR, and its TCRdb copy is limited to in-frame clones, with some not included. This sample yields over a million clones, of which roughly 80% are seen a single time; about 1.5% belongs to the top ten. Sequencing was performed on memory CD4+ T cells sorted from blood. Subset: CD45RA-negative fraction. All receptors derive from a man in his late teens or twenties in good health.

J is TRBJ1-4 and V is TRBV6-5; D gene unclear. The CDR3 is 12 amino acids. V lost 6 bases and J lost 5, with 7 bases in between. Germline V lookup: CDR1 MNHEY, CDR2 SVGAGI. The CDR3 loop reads CASSRGNEKLFF. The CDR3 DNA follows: TGTGCCAGCAGCAGAGGAAATGAAAAACTGTTTTTT.

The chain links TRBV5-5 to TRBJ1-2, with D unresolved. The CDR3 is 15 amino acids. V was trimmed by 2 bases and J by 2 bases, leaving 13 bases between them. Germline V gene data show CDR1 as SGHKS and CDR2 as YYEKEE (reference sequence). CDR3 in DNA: TGTGCCAGCAGCTTAATGGAGGGTTCGAACTATGGCTACACCTTC. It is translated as CASSLMEGSNYGYTF.

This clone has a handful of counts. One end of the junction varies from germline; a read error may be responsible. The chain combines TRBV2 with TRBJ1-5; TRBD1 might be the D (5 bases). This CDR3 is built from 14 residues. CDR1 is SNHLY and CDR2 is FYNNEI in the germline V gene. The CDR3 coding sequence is TGTGCCAGCACTGAACGGACACCTAATCAGCCCCAGCATTTT. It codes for CASTERTPNQPQHF.

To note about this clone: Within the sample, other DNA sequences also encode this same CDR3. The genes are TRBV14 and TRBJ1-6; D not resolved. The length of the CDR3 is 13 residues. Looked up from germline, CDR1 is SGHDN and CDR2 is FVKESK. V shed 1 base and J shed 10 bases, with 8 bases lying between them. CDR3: CASSQVPGSPLHF. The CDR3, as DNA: TGTGCCAGCAGCCAAGTCCCGGGCTCACCCCTCCACTTT.

The CDR3 nucleotides read TGTGCCAGTAGTATAACTTCAGGGGGCGGGGAGACCCAGTACTTC. This sequence encodes CASSITSGGGETQYF. V and J are TRBV19 and TRBJ2-5, with TRBD1 identical over 8 bases. The CDR3 sequence is 15 residues long. Germline V CDR1 and CDR2: LNHDA, SQIVND (reference sequence). J was trimmed by 5 bases and V by 2 bases; bases with no gene match: 7.

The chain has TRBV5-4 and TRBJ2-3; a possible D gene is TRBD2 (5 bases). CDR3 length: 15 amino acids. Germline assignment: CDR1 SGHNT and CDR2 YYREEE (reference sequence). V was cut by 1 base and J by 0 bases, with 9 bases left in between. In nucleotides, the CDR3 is TGTGCCAGCAGCTTGTCGAGGGTGAGCACAGATACGCAGTATTTT. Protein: CASSLSRVSTDTQYF.

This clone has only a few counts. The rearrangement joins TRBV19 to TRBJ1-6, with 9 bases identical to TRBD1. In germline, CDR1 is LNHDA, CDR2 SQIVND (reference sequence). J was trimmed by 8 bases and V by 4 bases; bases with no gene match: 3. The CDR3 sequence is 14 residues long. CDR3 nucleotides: TGTGCCAGTAGTACGGGACAGGGACATTCACCCCTCCACTTT. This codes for CASSTGQGHSPLHF.

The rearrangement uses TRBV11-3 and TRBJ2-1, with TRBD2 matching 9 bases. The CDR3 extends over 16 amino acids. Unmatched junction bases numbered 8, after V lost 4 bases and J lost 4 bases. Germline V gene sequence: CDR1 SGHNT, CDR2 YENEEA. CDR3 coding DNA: TGTGCCAGCAGCTCCGGGGGACTAGCTATATACAATGAGCAGTTCTTC. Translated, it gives CASSSGGLAIYNEQFF.

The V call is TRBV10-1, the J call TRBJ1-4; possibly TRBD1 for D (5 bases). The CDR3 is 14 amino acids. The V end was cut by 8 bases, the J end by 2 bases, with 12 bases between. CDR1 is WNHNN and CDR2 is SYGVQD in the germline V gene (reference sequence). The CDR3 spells CASGTGGTNEKLFF. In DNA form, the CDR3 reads TGCGCCAGCGGGACCGGGGGGACTAATGAAAAACTGTTTTTT.

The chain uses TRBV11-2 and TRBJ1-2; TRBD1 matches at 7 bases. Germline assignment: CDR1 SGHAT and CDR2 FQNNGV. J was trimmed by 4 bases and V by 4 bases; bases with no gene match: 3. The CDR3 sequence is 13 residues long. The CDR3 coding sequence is TGTGCCAGCAGCTCCACAGGGGCCTATGGCTACACCTTC. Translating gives CASSSTGAYGYTF.

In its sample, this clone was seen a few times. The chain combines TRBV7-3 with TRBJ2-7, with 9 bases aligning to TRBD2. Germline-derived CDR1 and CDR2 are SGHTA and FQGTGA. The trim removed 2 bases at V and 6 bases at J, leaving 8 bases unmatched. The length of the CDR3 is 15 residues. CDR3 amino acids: CASSLAGGSYSEQYF. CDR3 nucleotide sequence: TGTGCCAGCAGCTTAGCGGGGGGGAGCTACAGCGAGCAGTACTTC.

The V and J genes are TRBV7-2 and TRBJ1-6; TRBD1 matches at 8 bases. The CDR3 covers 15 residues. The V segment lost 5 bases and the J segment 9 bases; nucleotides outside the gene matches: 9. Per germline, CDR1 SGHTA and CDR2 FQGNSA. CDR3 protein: CASSARTGGSSPLHF. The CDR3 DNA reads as TGTGCCAGCAGCGCCCGAACAGGGGGGTCTTCACCCCTCCACTTT.

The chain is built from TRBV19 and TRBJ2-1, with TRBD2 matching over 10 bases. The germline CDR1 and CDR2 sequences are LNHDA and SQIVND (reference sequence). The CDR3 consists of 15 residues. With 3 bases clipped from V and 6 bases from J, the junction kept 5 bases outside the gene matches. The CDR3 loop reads CASSIDSGGANEQFF. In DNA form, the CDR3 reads TGTGCCAGTAGTATCGACAGCGGGGGGGCCAATGAGCAGTTCTTC.

The CDR3 spells CAWSGSGAANSPLHF. CDR3 nucleotide sequence: TGTGCCTGGAGCGGGTCGGGCGCAGCTAATTCACCCCTCCACTTT. The rearrangement uses TRBV30 and TRBJ1-6; D is ambiguous. CDR1 and CDR2 from the germline V gene are GTSNPN and SVGIG (reference sequence). There are 15 residues in the CDR3. With 3 bases removed from V and 6 bases from J, the gap between germline ends came to 15 bases.

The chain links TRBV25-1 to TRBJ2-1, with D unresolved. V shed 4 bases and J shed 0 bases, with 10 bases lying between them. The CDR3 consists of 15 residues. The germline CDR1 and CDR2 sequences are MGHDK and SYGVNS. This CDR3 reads CASSVIKSSYNEQFF. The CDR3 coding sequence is TGTGCCAGCAGTGTCATTAAAAGCTCCTACAATGAGCAGTTCTTC.

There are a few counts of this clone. CDR3 amino acids: CASSPPRTYAFF. The DNA for the CDR3 is TGTGCCAGCAGTCCTCCGAGGACATATGCTTTCTTT. The chain carries TRBV28 and TRBJ1-1, with D maybe TRBD1 (5 bases). The germline V gene has CDR1 MDHEN and CDR2 SYDVKM. The CDR3 totals 12 residues. V was clipped by 5 bases and J by 11 bases, with 15 bases between them.

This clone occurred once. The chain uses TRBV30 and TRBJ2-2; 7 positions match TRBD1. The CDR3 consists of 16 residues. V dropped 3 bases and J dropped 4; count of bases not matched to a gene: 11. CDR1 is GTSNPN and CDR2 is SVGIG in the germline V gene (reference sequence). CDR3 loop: CAWRAGGVRRTGELFF. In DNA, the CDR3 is TGTGCCTGGAGAGCAGGGGGAGTTCGTCGCACCGGGGAGCTGTTTTTT.

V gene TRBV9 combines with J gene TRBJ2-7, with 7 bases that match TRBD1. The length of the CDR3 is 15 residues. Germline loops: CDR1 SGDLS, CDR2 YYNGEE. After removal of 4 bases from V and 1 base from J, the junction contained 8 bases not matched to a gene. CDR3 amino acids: CASSPPGGFSYEQYF. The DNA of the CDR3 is TGTGCCAGCAGCCCCCCAGGGGGATTTTCCTACGAGCAGTACTTC.

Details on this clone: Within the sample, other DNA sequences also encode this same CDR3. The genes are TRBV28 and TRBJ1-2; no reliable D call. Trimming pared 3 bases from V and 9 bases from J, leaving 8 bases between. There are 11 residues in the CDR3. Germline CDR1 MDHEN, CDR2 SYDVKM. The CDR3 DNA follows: TGTGCCAGCAGTTTGGGAATTAGCTACACCTTC. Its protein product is CASSLGISYTF.

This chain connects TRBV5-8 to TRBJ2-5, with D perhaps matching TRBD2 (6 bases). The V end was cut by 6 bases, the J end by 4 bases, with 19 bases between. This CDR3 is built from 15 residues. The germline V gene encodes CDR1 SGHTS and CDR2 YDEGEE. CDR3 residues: CASTSREAWGETQYF. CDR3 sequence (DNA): TGTGCCAGCACGAGTAGGGAGGCGTGGGGAGAGACCCAGTACTTC.

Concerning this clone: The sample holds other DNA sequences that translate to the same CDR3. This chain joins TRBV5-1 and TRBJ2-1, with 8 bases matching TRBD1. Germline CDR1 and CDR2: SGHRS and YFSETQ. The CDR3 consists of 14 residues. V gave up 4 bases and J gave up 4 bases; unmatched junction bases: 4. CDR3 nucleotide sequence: TGCGCCAGCAGCCCGGGACAGGTTTACAATGAGCAGTTCTTC. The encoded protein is CASSPGQVYNEQFF.

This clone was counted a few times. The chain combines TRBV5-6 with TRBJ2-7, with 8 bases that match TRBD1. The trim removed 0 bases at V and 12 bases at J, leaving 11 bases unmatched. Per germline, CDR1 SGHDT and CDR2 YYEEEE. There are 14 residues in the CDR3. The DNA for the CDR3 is TGTGCCAGCAGCTTGGGGGACAGGTCCTCTCTAGGGTACTTC. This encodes CASSLGDRSSLGYF.

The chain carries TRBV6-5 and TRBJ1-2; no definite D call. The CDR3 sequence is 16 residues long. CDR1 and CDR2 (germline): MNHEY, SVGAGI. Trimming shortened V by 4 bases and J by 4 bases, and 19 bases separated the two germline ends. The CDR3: CASSFYARPDAYGYTF. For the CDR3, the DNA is TGTGCCAGCAGTTTTTACGCCCGACCCGACGCCTATGGCTACACCTTC.

CDR3 loop: CACLAGVGYDTDTQYF. CDR3 DNA: TGTGCCTGCCTAGCGGGAGTGGGTTACGACACAGATACGCAGTATTTT. The V and J genes are TRBV30 and TRBJ2-3; 10 bases are shared with TRBD2. CDR3 length equals 16 residues. The V and J ends lost 6 bases and 2 bases, in that order; junction bases with no gene match: 11. The germline V gene encodes CDR1 GTSNPN and CDR2 SVGIG (reference sequence).

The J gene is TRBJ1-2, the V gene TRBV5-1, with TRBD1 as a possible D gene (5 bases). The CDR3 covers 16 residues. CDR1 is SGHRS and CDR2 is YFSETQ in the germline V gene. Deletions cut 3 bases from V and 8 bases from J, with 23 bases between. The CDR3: CASSSTPGSTGGGYTF. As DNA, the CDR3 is TGCGCCAGCAGCTCTACTCCCGGGTCAACTGGGGGAGGCTACACCTTC.

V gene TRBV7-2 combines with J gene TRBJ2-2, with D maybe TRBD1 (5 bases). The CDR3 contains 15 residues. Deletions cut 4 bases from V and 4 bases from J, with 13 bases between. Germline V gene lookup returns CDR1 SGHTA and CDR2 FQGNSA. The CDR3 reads CASSSIQGTTGELFF. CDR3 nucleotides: TGTGCCAGCAGCTCCATTCAGGGAACCACCGGGGAGCTGTTTTTT. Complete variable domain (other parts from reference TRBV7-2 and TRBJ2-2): GAGVSQSPSNKVTEKGKDVELRCDPISGHTALYWYRQSLGQGLEFLIYFQGNSAPDKSGLPSDRFSAERTGGSVSTLTIQRTQQEDSAVYLCASSSIQGTTGELFFGEGSRLTVL.

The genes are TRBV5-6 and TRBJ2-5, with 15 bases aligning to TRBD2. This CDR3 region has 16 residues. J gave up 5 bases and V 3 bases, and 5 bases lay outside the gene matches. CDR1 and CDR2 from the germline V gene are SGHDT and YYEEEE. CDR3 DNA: TGTGCCAGCAGCTCGTGGACTAGCGGGAGGGGGGAGACCCAGTACTTC. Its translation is CASSSWTSGRGETQYF.

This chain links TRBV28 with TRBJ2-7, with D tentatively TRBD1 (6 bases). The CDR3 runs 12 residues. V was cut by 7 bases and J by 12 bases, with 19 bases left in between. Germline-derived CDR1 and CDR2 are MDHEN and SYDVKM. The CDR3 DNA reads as TGTGCCAGCACCCCACCTTCAGGGGTTCCGTACTTC. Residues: CASTPPSGVPYF. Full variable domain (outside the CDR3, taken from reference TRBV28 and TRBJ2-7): DVKVTQSSRYLVKRTGEKVFLECVQDMDHENMFWYRQDPGLGLRLIYFSYDVKMKEKGDIPEGYSVSREKKERFSLILESASTNQTSMYLCASTPPSGVPYFGPGTRLTVT.

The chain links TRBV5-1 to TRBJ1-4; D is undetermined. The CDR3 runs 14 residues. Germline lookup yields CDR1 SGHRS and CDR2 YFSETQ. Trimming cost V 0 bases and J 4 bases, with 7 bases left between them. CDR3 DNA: TGCGCCAGCAGCTTGGAATGGGGTAATGAAAAACTGTTTTTT. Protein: CASSLEWGNEKLFF.

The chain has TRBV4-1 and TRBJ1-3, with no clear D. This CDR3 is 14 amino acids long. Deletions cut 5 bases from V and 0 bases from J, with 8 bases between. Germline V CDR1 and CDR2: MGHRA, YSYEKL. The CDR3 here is CASSGGGSGNTIYF. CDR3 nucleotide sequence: TGCGCCAGCAGCGGCGGAGGCTCTGGAAACACCATATATTTT.